This is a list of T cell receptor beta chains from one sample in a study of T-cell reconstitution after alpha-beta-depleted transplantation in children. TCRdb itself ran the PCR reads through MiXCR, one entry per CDR3 protein. Here the sample spans hundreds of thousands of distinct CDR3 sequences, under 20% being singletons. Sequenced here: PBMCs, mostly from graft donor cells, sampled 360 days after TCRalphabeta/CD19-depleted stem cell transplant. The receptors were sampled from a boy under two years old who had a stem cell transplant for Wiskott-Aldrich syndrome, so the T cells may come from the graft donor. The CDR3 runs from the conserved cysteine through the conserved F or W. Each record gives: D gene, J gene, V gene, clone size, CDR3 protein, CDR3 DNA. D genes are given only for firm matches. A row's size may be missing; if present it is once, few, many or a size class.

TRBD1 | TRBJ2-2 | TRBV6-1 | NA | CASRLGQGNTGELFF | TGTGCCAGCAGATTGGGACAGGGAAACACCGGGGAGCTGTTTTTT
TRBD1 | TRBJ2-1 | TRBV24-1 | NA | CATDQGAGYNEQFF | TGTGCCACCGATCAGGGGGCGGGGTACAATGAGCAGTTCTTC
TRBD1 | TRBJ1-4 | TRBV20-1 | NA | CSAVRDRNEKLFF | TGCAGTGCAGTCCGGGACAGAAATGAAAAACTGTTTTTT
NA | TRBJ2-2 | TRBV15 | NA | CATSARLTGELFF | TGTGCCACCAGCGCCCGTCTTACCGGGGAGCTGTTTTTT
TRBD1 | TRBJ2-7 | TRBV5-5 | few | CASSQGLGQIYEQYF | TGTGCCAGCAGCCAAGGTTTGGGACAGATCTACGAGCAGTACTTC
NA | TRBJ2-1 | TRBV7-2 | few | CASSSSPDTIIYNEQFF | TGTGCCAGCAGCTCCTCACCGGACACAATAATCTACAATGAGCAGTTCTTC
TRBD1 | TRBJ2-5 | TRBV10-3 | few | CAIKGRGTETQYF | TGTGCCATCAAGGGCAGGGGGACGGAGACCCAGTACTTC
NA | TRBJ2-7 | TRBV5-5 | NA | CASSRQDTSYEQYF | TGTGCCAGCAGCCGACAGGATACCTCCTACGAGCAGTACTTC
TRBD1 | TRBJ2-3 | TRBV6-2/TRBV6-3 | NA | CASSYARTGVTDTQYF | TGTGCCAGCAGTTACGCCCGGACAGGGGTCACAGATACGCAGTATTTT
NA | TRBJ2-1 | TRBV20-1 | few | CSARQSSYNEQFF | TGCAGTGCCAGACAGAGCTCCTACAATGAGCAGTTCTTC
NA | TRBJ1-5 | TRBV25-1 | NA | CASSVGGSNQPQHF | TGTGCCAGCAGTGTGGGGGGAAGCAATCAGCCCCAGCATTTT
TRBD2 | TRBJ2-5 | TRBV4-1 | NA | CASSPREGHQETQYF | TGCGCCAGCAGCCCGCGGGAGGGCCACCAAGAGACCCAGTACTTC
TRBD2 | TRBJ2-7 | TRBV20-1 | NA | CSARGLAGVHEQYF | TGCAGTGCTAGGGGACTAGCGGGAGTCCACGAGCAGTACTTC
NA | TRBJ2-1 | TRBV4-2 | many | CASSQFAGQKFF | TGTGCCAGCAGCCAATTTGCAGGACAAAAGTTCTTC
TRBD1 | TRBJ1-6 | TRBV20-1 | NA | CSASNRGRGSYNSPLHF | TGCAGTGCTAGCAACAGGGGGCGAGGGTCCTATAATTCACCCCTCCACTTT
TRBD2 | TRBJ2-1 | TRBV7-6 | few | CASSPRLAGEPPEGNEQFF | TGTGCCAGCAGCCCCAGACTAGCGGGAGAGCCGCCTGAGGGTAATGAGCAGTTCTTC
NA | TRBJ1-1 | TRBV9 | NA | CASSVGEGLNTEAFF | TGTGCCAGCAGCGTAGGAGAGGGGCTGAACACTGAAGCTTTCTTT
TRBD2 | TRBJ2-3 | TRBV6-5 | few | CASSLLAGGRNTQYF | TGTGCCAGCAGTTTACTGGCGGGAGGAAGGAATACGCAGTATTTT
NA | TRBJ1-5 | TRBV20-1 | NA | CSARDIQPQHF | TGCAGTGCTAGAGATATTCAGCCCCAGCATTTT
TRBD2 | TRBJ2-1 | TRBV5-1 | few | CASSFGLGLAGENNEQFF | TGCGCCAGCAGCTTTGGTCTGGGACTAGCGGGAGAAAACAATGAGCAGTTCTTC
NA | TRBJ2-1 | TRBV11-2 | NA | CASSLVLRGEQFF | TGTGCCAGCAGCTTAGTTCTAAGGGGTGAGCAGTTCTTC
NA | TRBJ1-1 | TRBV6-5 | NA | CASSYSRQLNTEAFF | TGTGCCAGCAGTTACTCGCGACAGCTGAACACTGAAGCTTTCTTT
NA | TRBJ1-1 | TRBV4-3 | few | CASSQDRLVRGEAFF | TGCGCCAGCAGCCAAGATAGGCTGGTCCGGGGTGAAGCTTTCTTT
TRBD2 | TRBJ2-7 | TRBV5-1 | many | CASSLGLAGGFHYEQYF | TGCGCCAGCAGCTTGGGGCTAGCGGGAGGTTTTCACTACGAGCAGTACTTC
NA | TRBJ1-5 | TRBV19 | NA | CASSIYRYSNQPQHF | TGTGCCAGTAGTATCTACAGGTATAGCAATCAGCCCCAGCATTTT